This note documents a single T cell receptor beta chain sequence. Sequencing was performed with immunoSEQ multiplex PCR; in TCRdb, only in-frame clones are kept and a portion is missing. The sample shows 180,000 or so clones, around 90% of them seen only once. This record belongs to a study of T cell responses to AZD1222 COVID-19 vaccine. The CDR3 spans 14 residues. V was cut by 3 bases and J by 1 base, with 12 bases left in between. Germline-derived CDR1 and CDR2 are SQVTM and ANQGSEA. The source material was peripheral blood, sampled 28 days after the second AZD1222 dose. This chain connects TRBV29-1 to TRBJ1-1; maybe TRBD1 (6 bases). This sequence originates from an adult who received the AZD1222 COVID-19 vaccine. The CDR3 loop reads CSVDTGIANTEAFF. In DNA, the CDR3 is TGCAGCGTTGACACAGGGATAGCGAACACTGAAGCTTTCTTT.